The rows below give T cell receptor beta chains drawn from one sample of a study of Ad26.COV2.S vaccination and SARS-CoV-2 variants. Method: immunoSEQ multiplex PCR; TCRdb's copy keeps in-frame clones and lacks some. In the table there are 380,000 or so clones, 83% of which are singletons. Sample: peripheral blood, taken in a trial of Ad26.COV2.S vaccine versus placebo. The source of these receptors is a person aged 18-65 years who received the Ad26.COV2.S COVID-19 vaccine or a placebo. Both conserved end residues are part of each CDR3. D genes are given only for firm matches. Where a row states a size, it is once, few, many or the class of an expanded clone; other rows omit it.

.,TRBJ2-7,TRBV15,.,CATSRDIGQQGREYF,TGTGCCACCAGCAGAGATATAGGTCAACAGGGCAGGGAGTACTTC
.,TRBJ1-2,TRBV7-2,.,CASSFREGHAGSGYTF,TGTGCCAGCAGCTTTAGGGAGGGACACGCGGGCAGCGGCTACACCTTC
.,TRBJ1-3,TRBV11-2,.,CASSLEGSGNTIYF,TGTGCCAGCAGCTTAGAAGGTTCTGGAAACACCATATATTTT
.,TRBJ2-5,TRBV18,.,CASSPPGATQYF,TGTGCCAGCTCACCACCGGGGGCGACCCAGTACTTC
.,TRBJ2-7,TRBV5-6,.,CASSTPGDYEQYF,TGTGCCAGCAGCACACCAGGGGACTACGAGCAGTACTTC
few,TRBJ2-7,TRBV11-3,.,CASSLVFRDEQYF,TGTGCCAGCAGCTTAGTATTCAGGGACGAGCAGTACTTC
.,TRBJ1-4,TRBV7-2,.,CASSLERQINEKLFF,TGTGCCAGCAGCTTAGAACGCCAGATTAATGAAAAACTGTTTTTT
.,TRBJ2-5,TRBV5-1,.,CASSLDTAGETQYF,TGCGCCAGCAGCTTAGACACCGCTGGGGAGACCCAGTACTTC
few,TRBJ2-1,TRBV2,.,CASSVQANEQFF,TGTGCCAGCAGTGTACAAGCGAATGAGCAGTTCTTC
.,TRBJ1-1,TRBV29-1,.,CSVRMVVEAFF,TGCAGCGTTCGAATGGTAGTTGAAGCTTTCTTT
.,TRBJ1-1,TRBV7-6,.,CASSLAGTEAFF,TGTGCCAGCAGCTTAGCGGGCACTGAAGCTTTCTTT
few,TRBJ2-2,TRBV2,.,CASSLSGRMNTGELFF,TGTGCCAGCAGTCTGTCTGGGAGGATGAACACCGGGGAGCTGTTTTTT
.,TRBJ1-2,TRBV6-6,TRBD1,CARRDRDGYTF,TGTGCCCGCCGCGACAGGGATGGCTACACCTTC